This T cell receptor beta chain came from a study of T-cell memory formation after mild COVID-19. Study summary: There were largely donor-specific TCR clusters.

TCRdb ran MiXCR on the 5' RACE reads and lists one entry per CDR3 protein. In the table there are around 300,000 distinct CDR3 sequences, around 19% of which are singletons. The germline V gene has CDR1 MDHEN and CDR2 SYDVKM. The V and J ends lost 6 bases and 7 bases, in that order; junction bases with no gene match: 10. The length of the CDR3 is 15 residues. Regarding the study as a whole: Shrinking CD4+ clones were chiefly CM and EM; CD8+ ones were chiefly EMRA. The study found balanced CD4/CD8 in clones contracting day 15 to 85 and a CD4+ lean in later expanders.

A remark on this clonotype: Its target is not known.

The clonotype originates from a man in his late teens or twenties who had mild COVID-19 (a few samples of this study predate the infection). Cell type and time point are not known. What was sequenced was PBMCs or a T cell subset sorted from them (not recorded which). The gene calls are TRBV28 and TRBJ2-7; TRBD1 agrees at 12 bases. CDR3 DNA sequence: TGTGCCAGCAGAACAACCGGGACAGGGGGCAGGGAGCAGTACGTC. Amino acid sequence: CASRTTGTGGREQYV.